Presented here are 20 T cell receptor beta chains from one specimen sequenced in a study of cytomegalovirus exposure and HLA in healthy donors. The primer mix had 60 Vbeta and 13 Jbeta primers. Method: immunoSEQ multiplex PCR; TCRdb's copy keeps in-frame clones and lacks some. Counted here are approximately 150,000 clones, roughly 80% occurring once; the ten biggest clones make up 3.1%. Source material: PBMCs. The source of these receptors is a male donor in good health and CMV-seronegative.

The chain recombines TRBV7-6 with TRBJ1-5; TRBD1 is a possible D gene (5 bases). CDR3 length: 15 amino acids. Germline CDR1 SGHVS, CDR2 FNYEAQ. V was pared by 1 base and J by 7 bases, with 14 bases between. The CDR3 DNA reads as TGTGCCAGCAGCTTAGTTGGGGGGTTCGGCCAGCCCCAGCATTTT. It translates to CASSLVGGFGQPQHF.

The chain is built from TRBV4-3 and TRBJ2-4, with D perhaps matching TRBD2 (6 bases). The V and J ends lost 0 bases and 6 bases respectively, with 18 bases between them. CDR1 and CDR2 from the germline V gene are LGHNA and YSLEER. The CDR3 totals 17 residues. The CDR3, as DNA: TGCGCCAGCAGCCAAGAAGCGGCGGCGGGACCCTTAAACATTCAGTACTTC. Translation gives CASSQEAAAGPLNIQYF.

J is TRBJ1-4 and V is TRBV5-1, with a tentative D call TRBD1 (6 bases). The CDR3 has 15 amino acids. Germline CDR1 reads SGHRS; CDR2 reads YFSETQ. Trimming removed 4 bases at V and 7 bases at J, with 17 bases between. The CDR3 sequence is CASSTGRGGGEKLFF. As DNA, the CDR3 is TGCGCCAGCAGCACCGGAAGGGGAGGGGGTGAAAAACTGTTTTTT. The complete variable domain, with remaining parts taken from reference TRBV5-1 and TRBJ1-4, reads KAGVTQTPRYLIKTRGQQVTLSCSPISGHRSVSWYQQTPGQGLQFLFEYFSETQRNKGNFPGRFSGRQFSNSRSEMNVSTLELGDSALYLCASSTGRGGGEKLFFGSGTQLSVL.

The chain recombines TRBV5-1 with TRBJ1-3, with 8 bases lining up with TRBD1. The length of the CDR3 is 15 residues. V lost 4 bases and J lost 3; bases outside the gene matches: 6. Germline loops: CDR1 SGHRS, CDR2 YFSETQ. CDR3 sequence (DNA): TGCGCCAGCAGCCCGGACAGGGAAAGTGGAAACACCATATATTTT. Translated: CASSPDRESGNTIYF.

This clone was seen only once. The chain carries TRBV28 and TRBJ2-2, with D tentatively TRBD2 (6 bases). CDR3 length equals 16 residues. The germline V gene has CDR1 MDHEN and CDR2 SYDVKM. The V end lost 4 bases, the J end lost 0 bases, and 12 bases lay between the germline ends. The CDR3 protein is CASSSAGLPNTGELFF. For the CDR3, the DNA is TGTGCCAGCAGTTCCGCGGGACTTCCGAACACCGGGGAGCTGTTTTTT. Variable domain in full (rest from reference TRBV28 and TRBJ2-2): DVKVTQSSRYLVKRTGEKVFLECVQDMDHENMFWYRQDPGLGLRLIYFSYDVKMKEKGDIPEGYSVSREKKERFSLILESASTNQTSMYLCASSSAGLPNTGELFFGEGSRLTVL.

The DNA for the CDR3 is TGTGCCAGCTCACCAGGGGGGGACAGGAGCTACGAGCAGTACTTC. Its protein is CASSPGGDRSYEQYF. The chain links TRBV18 to TRBJ2-7; possible D gene TRBD1, 8 bases. Germline V CDR1 and CDR2: KGHSH, LQKENI. V lost 2 bases to trimming and J lost 3 bases, with 14 bases between them. The CDR3 loop spans 15 amino acids. The entire variable domain, with the rest obtained from reference TRBV18 and TRBJ2-7, is as follows: NAGVMQNPRHLVRRRGQEARLRCSPMKGHSHVYWYRQLPEEGLKFMVYLQKENIIDESGMPKERFSAEFPKEGPSILRIQQVVRGDSAAYFCASSPGGDRSYEQYFGPGTRLTVT.

This clone was detected a few times. This sequence joins TRBV5-4 and TRBJ2-5; the match to TRBD1 covers 8 bases. CDR1 and CDR2 (germline): SGHNT, YYREEE (reference sequence). Losses at the gene ends were 3 bases for V and 5 bases for J; bases not matched to a gene: 9. The CDR3 has 15 amino acids. The CDR3 DNA reads TGTGCCAGCAGCTCCCAGGGGGCTTCGAGGGAGACCCAGTACTTC. Amino acids: CASSSQGASRETQYF.

CDR3 DNA: TGTGCCAGCAGTTTACAGGGGACGGGTAGCAATCAGCCCCAGCATTTT. Protein sequence: CASSLQGTGSNQPQHF. V usage is TRBV27 and J usage is TRBJ1-5, with TRBD1 as a possible D gene (6 bases). Trimming took 2 bases from V and 0 from J, leaving 11 bases between them. The CDR3 is 16 residues long. Germline V CDR1 and CDR2: MNHEY, SMNVEV (reference sequence).

This clone was seen a few times. The chain carries TRBV7-9 and TRBJ2-1; 7 positions match TRBD2. Germline CDR1 SEHNR, CDR2 FQNEAQ (reference sequence). The CDR3 extends over 15 amino acids. J lost 9 bases, V lost 3 bases, and 11 bases had no gene match. CDR3 coding DNA: TGTGCCAGCAGCTTCCCTCCTGCGGGGGTGGGTGAGCAGTTCTTC. Translated: CASSFPPAGVGEQFF.

This clone was seen a few times. The chain couples TRBV28 to TRBJ1-1; possible D gene TRBD1, 6 bases. The V end lost 6 bases, the J end lost 5 bases, and 22 bases lay between the germline ends. CDR3 length equals 16 residues. Germline V gene lookup returns CDR1 MDHEN and CDR2 SYDVKM. As DNA, the CDR3 is TGTGCCAGCAGACTCTTAACAGGGTCTCGTAGAACTGAAGCTTTCTTT. Translation: CASRLLTGSRRTEAFF.

The chain combines TRBV29-1 with TRBJ2-2; D is unclear. The CDR3 contains 13 residues. V was trimmed by 3 bases and J by 3 bases, leaving 8 bases between them. CDR1 and CDR2 (germline): SQVTM, ANQGSEA. The CDR3 DNA sequence: TGCAGCGTTGATTGGCCCTACACCGGGGAGCTGTTTTTT. This translates into CSVDWPYTGELFF.

The rearrangement uses TRBV9 and TRBJ2-2; TRBD2 aligns across 9 bases. The CDR3 totals 17 residues. Germline-derived CDR1 and CDR2 are SGDLS and YYNGEE. The V segment lost 4 bases and the J segment 5 bases; nucleotides outside the gene matches: 12. The CDR3 sequence is CASSPPVASGKTGELFF. The CDR3 DNA sequence: TGTGCCAGCAGCCCGCCGGTGGCTAGCGGGAAGACCGGGGAGCTGTTTTTT.

As for this clone: At one end, the junction sequence differs from germline, possibly due to a read error. Other DNA sequences in the same sample also yield this CDR3. This chain links TRBV7-6 with TRBJ2-7, with 12 bases that match TRBD2. The CDR3 contains 15 residues. The germline CDR1 and CDR2 sequences are SGHVS and FNYEAQ. CDR3 in amino acids: CASSLGLAGSDEQYF. The CDR3 DNA reads TGTGCTAGCAGCTTAGGACTAGCGGGAAGCGACGAGCAGTACTTC.

The rearrangement links TRBV9 to TRBJ1-2, with a tentative D call TRBD1 (6 bases). V shed 3 bases and J shed 5 bases, with 14 bases lying between them. Germline-derived CDR1 and CDR2 are SGDLS and YYNGEE. CDR3 length equals 14 residues. The chain's CDR3 is CASSAPGARYGYTF. The CDR3 DNA sequence: TGTGCCAGCAGCGCCCCAGGGGCAAGGTATGGCTACACCTTC.

The genes are TRBV27 and TRBJ1-2; D gene ambiguous. The V end was cut by 0 bases, the J end by 4 bases, with 15 bases between. CDR1 and CDR2 from the germline V gene are MNHEY and SMNVEV (reference sequence). The length of the CDR3 is 16 residues. CDR3 DNA: TGTGCCAGCAGTTTATCATGGAGGGAAATCCCCTATGGCTACACCTTC. Amino acids: CASSLSWREIPYGYTF.

The chain joins TRBV28 to TRBJ1-5; 12 bases align to TRBD1. CDR3 length equals 15 residues. The J segment lost 6 bases and the V segment lost 7 bases, leaving 7 bases of the junction unmatched. Germline V gives CDR1 MDHEN, CDR2 SYDVKM. The CDR3 loop is CASTVGTGGRQPQHF. Here the CDR3 DNA reads TGTGCCAGCACCGTTGGGACAGGGGGCCGTCAGCCCCAGCATTTT.

DNA for the CDR3: TGTGCCAGCAGGGAGCGGGTAGGCCGAGATACGCAGTATTTT. This encodes CASRERVGRDTQYF. The rearrangement joins TRBV7-2 to TRBJ2-3; TRBD2 is a possible D gene (6 bases). V was trimmed by 6 bases and J by 5 bases, leaving 15 bases between them. CDR1 and CDR2 from the germline V gene are SGHTA and FQGNSA. The CDR3 totals 14 residues.

The chain is built from TRBV6-5 and TRBJ1-2; 7 bases align to TRBD1. This CDR3 comprises 13 residues. Germline trimming cut 0 bases from V and 8 bases from J; bases unmatched to any gene: 3. The germline V gene has CDR1 MNHEY and CDR2 SVGAGI. CDR3 sequence: CASSYSQGGGYTF. CDR3 bases: TGTGCCAGCAGTTACTCGCAGGGGGGAGGCTACACCTTC.

This sequence joins TRBV7-8 and TRBJ2-1; 8 bases are a match to TRBD2. The CDR3 sequence is 16 residues long. The V segment lost 4 bases and the J segment 1 base; nucleotides outside the gene matches: 6. Germline values: CDR1 SGHVS, CDR2 FQNEAQ. CDR3 protein: CASSSLAGRSYNEQFF. CDR3 sequence (DNA): TGTGCCAGCAGCTCATTAGCGGGGAGGTCCTACAATGAGCAGTTCTTC.

This clone was counted once. The chain links TRBV30 to TRBJ2-1; TRBD2 aligns across 9 bases. The V gene end was trimmed by 0 bases and the J gene end by 3 bases; junction bases not matched to a gene: 9. CDR1 is GTSNPN and CDR2 is SVGIG in the germline V gene (reference sequence). CDR3 size: 17 residues. In DNA form, the CDR3 reads TGTGCCTGGAGTGTAATTAGCGGGAGACCAAACTACAATGAGCAGTTCTTC. Amino acid sequence: CAWSVISGRPNYNEQFF.